Below are 15 T cell receptor beta chains sequenced from a single sample in a study. One entry per CDR3 protein results from TCRdb running MiXCR on the 5' RACE reads. The sample carries approximately 30,000 distinct CDR3 sequences, about 24% recorded once. Sequences were obtained from memory CD4+ T cells sorted from blood. Subset noted: memory CD4+ T cells, CD4+CD45RO+CD25-. The source is a female donor with breast cancer.

This clonotype showed up many times. This sequence joins TRBV9 and TRBJ2-1; D ambiguous. Germline CDR1 and CDR2: SGDLS and YYNGEE. The CDR3 loop spans 14 amino acids. V lost 3 bases, J lost 8 bases, and 15 bases lay in between. CDR3 in DNA: TGTGCCAGCAGCGCCGGGCCGTTCGGAGATGAGCAGTTCTTC. Translating it yields CASSAGPFGDEQFF.

With respect to this clonotype: A much more abundant neighbour one base away suggests this may be a read error. V gene TRBV20-1 combines with J gene TRBJ1-2; TRBD1 might be the D (6 bases). The germline V gene encodes CDR1 DFQATT and CDR2 SNEGSKA (reference sequence). The CDR3 extends over 15 amino acids. The CDR3 sequence is CSTRDTRGGDYGYTF. The CDR3 DNA reads as TGCAGTACTAGAGACACCAGGGGAGGGGACTATGGCTACACCTTC.

In this sample, this clonotype turned up many times. V gene TRBV27 combines with J gene TRBJ2-5, with D possibly being TRBD1 or TRBD2 (6 bases each). V dropped 1 base and J dropped 5 bases, with 11 bases sitting between them. CDR1 and CDR2 (germline): MNHEY, SMNVEV (reference sequence). This CDR3 region has 14 residues. Written as DNA, the CDR3 is TGTGCCAGCAGTTTATTGGGGGGCGACGAGACCCAGTACTTC. Its protein product is CASSLLGGDETQYF.

The chain employs TRBV6-1 and TRBJ1-1, with no clear D. Germline assignment: CDR1 MNHNS and CDR2 SASEGT. The V end lost 1 base, the J end lost 6 bases, and 15 bases lay between the germline ends. This CDR3 region has 15 residues. In nucleotides, the CDR3 is TGTGCCAGCAGTGAAGTGGTGGGCCGGGAACCTGAAGCTTTCTTT. Its translation: CASSEVVGREPEAFF.

This clonotype was counted a few times. Germline is not matched at one junction end, which may reflect a read error. The rearrangement uses TRBV9 and TRBJ1-2; D uncertain. CDR3 length: 16 residues. CDR1 is SGDLS, CDR2 YYNGEE, per germline. In nucleotides, the CDR3 is TGTGCCAGCAGCGTAGGGGAACACGGAGAGGATAATGGCTGCACCTTC. Amino acid sequence: CASSVGEHGEDNGCTF.

Here the CDR3 reads CASSDRGYTGELFF. The DNA of the CDR3 is TGCGCCAGCAGCGACAGGGGGTACACCGGGGAGCTGTTTTTT. This chain uses TRBV5-1 with TRBJ2-2, with TRBD1 matching over 9 bases. Trimming removed 4 bases from V and 3 bases from J; junction bases left unmatched: 1. In germline, CDR1 is SGHRS, CDR2 YFSETQ. There are 14 residues in the CDR3.

This chain joins TRBV24-1 and TRBJ1-5; TRBD1 agrees at 7 bases. The germline CDR1 and CDR2 sequences are KGHDR and SFDVKD. The CDR3 loop spans 15 amino acids. The junction had 8 bases not matched to a gene; V was cut back by 4 bases and J by 6 bases. The CDR3 sequence: CATSEKTGSPQPQHF. The CDR3 bases are TGTGCCACCAGTGAGAAGACAGGGAGCCCTCAGCCCCAGCATTTT.

The chain employs TRBV29-1 and TRBJ2-1; tentative D call: TRBD1 (5 bases). V was pared by 4 bases and J by 3 bases, with 13 bases between. This CDR3 has 14 residues. Germline-derived CDR1 and CDR2 are SQVTM and ANQGSEA. Here the CDR3 reads CSVGVQGLYNEQFF. The CDR3 coding sequence is TGCAGCGTTGGAGTGCAGGGCCTCTACAATGAGCAGTTCTTC.

This chain links TRBV9 with TRBJ2-1; 8 bases fit TRBD2. CDR1 is SGDLS, CDR2 YYNGEE, per germline. The CDR3 spans 15 residues. The V gene end was trimmed by 3 bases and the J gene end by 8 bases; junction bases not matched to a gene: 10. The CDR3 reads CASSDGGREADEQFF. CDR3 DNA: TGTGCCAGCAGCGACGGGGGGCGGGAGGCCGATGAGCAGTTCTTC. Based on the CDR3 plus reference TRBV9 and TRBJ2-1, the full variable domain is DSGVTQTPKHLITATGQRVTLRCSPRSGDLSVYWYQQSLDQGLQFLIQYYNGEERAKGNILERFSAQQFPDLHSELNLSSLELGDSALYFCASSDGGREADEQFFGPGTRLTVL.

This clonotype appeared a few times. V and J are TRBV7-8 and TRBJ1-5; possibly TRBD1 for D (6 bases). V was pared by 5 bases and J by 5 bases, with 10 bases between. Germline V gives CDR1 SGHVS, CDR2 FQNEAQ. The CDR3 sequence is 13 residues long. The CDR3 DNA sequence: TGTGCCAGCAGCCCGGACAGTTATCAGCCCCAGCATTTT. Residues: CASSPDSYQPQHF.

This clonotype has only a few counts. The chain uses TRBV6-1 and TRBJ2-3; D ambiguous. The CDR3 runs to 14 residues. The V end was cut by 5 bases, the J end by 0 bases, with 9 bases between. Germline-derived CDR1 and CDR2 are MNHNS and SASEGT. In nucleotides, the CDR3 is TGTGCCAGCAGTACTGGACCTAGCACAGATACGCAGTATTTT. It is translated as CASSTGPSTDTQYF.

This clonotype has just a few counts. The chain employs TRBV6-5 and TRBJ1-4, with no clear D. This CDR3 comprises 17 residues. Germline V lookup: CDR1 MNHEY, CDR2 SVGAGI. V dropped 0 bases and J dropped 0 bases, with 11 bases sitting between them. CDR3 region: CASSYSNRAATNEKLFF. DNA for the CDR3: TGTGCCAGCAGTTACTCGAATAGGGCTGCAACTAATGAAAAACTGTTTTTT.

This clonotype was detected ten times or more. This chain links TRBV4-1 with TRBJ2-5; D possibly corresponds to TRBD1 (7 bases). The CDR3 sequence is 14 residues long. CDR1 is MGHRA, CDR2 YSYEKL, per germline. Trimming removed 4 bases at V and 2 bases at J, with 11 bases between. For the CDR3, the DNA is TGCGCCAGCAGCCGCGGGACAGTACAAGAGACCCAGTACTTC. Residues: CASSRGTVQETQYF.

This clonotype was seen repeatedly, ten times or more. The rearrangement links TRBV4-2 to TRBJ1-5; no firm D call. Trimming shortened V by 5 bases and J by 1 base, and 6 bases separated the two germline ends. The germline V gene encodes CDR1 LGHNA and CDR2 YNFKEQ. This CDR3 region has 13 residues. This CDR3 reads CASSSLSNQPQHF. DNA of the CDR3: TGTGCCAGCAGCTCCCTGAGCAATCAGCCCCAGCATTTT.

The chain couples TRBV5-6 to TRBJ1-5; no definite D call. Germline V gene lookup returns CDR1 SGHDT and CDR2 YYEEEE. Trimming stripped 1 base from V and 4 bases from J, with 6 bases between. This CDR3 comprises 13 residues. The CDR3 loop reads CASSLQGNQPQHF. CDR3 DNA sequence: TGTGCCAGCAGCTTGCAAGGGAATCAGCCCCAGCATTTT.